These 8 T cell receptor beta chains were all obtained from the same sample, sequenced in a study of T cell changes during pregnancy in multiple sclerosis (dated 2019 in TCRdb). The library was made by the immunoSEQ multiplex PCR assay. TCRdb took this table from immuneACCESS and kept in-frame rearrangements with V and J called. Such tables lack part of the clones; where checked against another copy, unresolved V genes explain under half of the gap, and the rest is unexplained. The sample table contains about 77,000 clones; only one count was recorded for approximately 90% of them. 1.9% of the sample is held by the ten biggest clonotypes. The specimen comprised peripheral blood, sampled before pregnancy. The receptors here all came from a female donor with multiple sclerosis, enrolled in a pregnancy study.

The gene calls are TRBV5-1 and TRBJ1-1; maybe TRBD1 (5 bases). Trimming stripped 0 bases from V and 1 base from J, with 7 bases between. Germline assignment: CDR1 SGHRS and CDR2 YFSETQ. This CDR3 comprises 14 residues. The CDR3 DNA is TGCGCCAGCAGCTTGGAAAGGGGGAACACTGAAGCTTTCTTT. Protein: CASSLERGNTEAFF.

The rearrangement links TRBV10-2 to TRBJ2-3, with TRBD2 as a possible D gene (5 bases). Germline V CDR1 and CDR2: WSHSY, SAAADI. The CDR3 has 15 residues. With 2 bases removed from V and 2 bases from J, the gap between germline ends came to 11 bases. Here the CDR3 reads CASSEAGVFTDTQYF. Here the CDR3 DNA reads TGCGCCAGCAGTGAGGCGGGCGTGTTCACAGATACGCAGTATTTT.

This clone has a single count. This chain joins TRBV7-9 and TRBJ1-1; D remains unclear. The germline V and J ends were trimmed by 0 bases and 2 bases, with 7 bases remaining between them. There are 14 residues in the CDR3. CDR1 and CDR2 (germline): SEHNR, FQNEAQ (reference sequence). The CDR3 reads CASSLALLNTEAFF. The DNA of the CDR3 is TGTGCCAGCAGCTTAGCCCTTCTAAACACTGAAGCTTTCTTT.

The V call is TRBV30, the J call TRBJ2-3; D remains ambiguous. The CDR3 totals 14 residues. V gave up 2 bases and J gave up 2 bases, with 11 bases separating them. The germline CDR1 and CDR2 sequences are GTSNPN and SVGIG (reference sequence). CDR3 DNA sequence: TGTGCCTGGAGTTCCCTTCTCTTCACAGATACGCAGTATTTT. This encodes CAWSSLLFTDTQYF.

V usage is TRBV7-2 and J usage is TRBJ2-7; 7 bases match TRBD1. Germline V gene sequence: CDR1 SGHTA, CDR2 FQGNSA. The V gene end was trimmed by 5 bases and the J gene end by 0 bases; junction bases not matched to a gene: 10. This CDR3 has 16 amino acids. As DNA, the CDR3 is TGTGCCAGCAGCGAAACAGGGGTTATTAGCTCCTACGAGCAGTACTTC. Encoded protein: CASSETGVISSYEQYF.

This chain links TRBV19 with TRBJ2-5; 8 bases fit TRBD2. This CDR3 is 14 amino acids long. The junction had 8 bases not matched to a gene; V was cut back by 11 bases and J by 0 bases. Germline CDR1 and CDR2: LNHDA and SQIVND (reference sequence). The CDR3 region is CASRSGGDQETQYF. In DNA form, the CDR3 reads TGTGCCTCTAGGAGCGGGGGAGACCAAGAGACCCAGTACTTC.

The chain couples TRBV28 to TRBJ1-4; possible D gene TRBD1, 6 bases. The germline V gene has CDR1 MDHEN and CDR2 SYDVKM. CDR3 size: 13 residues. Trimming took off 6 bases at V and 3 bases at J, with 8 bases between the two ends. The chain's CDR3 is CASRGGPNEKLFF. The CDR3 nucleotides are TGTGCCAGCAGAGGGGGACCTAATGAAAAACTGTTTTTT.

The chain combines TRBV15 with TRBJ1-5; D might be TRBD1 (6 bases). With 0 bases removed from V and 4 bases from J, the gap between germline ends came to 10 bases. The CDR3 has 15 amino acids. Germline CDR1 reads LNHNV; CDR2 reads YYDKDF (reference sequence). The CDR3: CATSREGTPNQPQHF. The CDR3 DNA is TGTGCCACCAGCAGAGAAGGGACACCTAATCAGCCCCAGCATTTT.